The present T cell receptor (beta chain) was sequenced within a study of blood T cell repertoires in COVID-19. Across the study: Donors in the United States, Italy and Spain gave samples during acute or convalescent COVID-19. Nucleic acid was either cDNA or gDNA, and it came from T cells, B-cell-depleted T cells, or PBMCs.

Methods used by the authors: Amplification with reference gene primers provided the estimates of nucleated cell counts. Clones were read by immunoSEQ multiplex PCR, and TCRdb kept only the in-frame ones, dropping some. V, J and clone size derive from that table, while D and trimming were established from the DNA sequence. The profile shows about 130,000 clones, about 80% of them singletons. Germline CDR1 and CDR2: LGHDT and YNNKEL (reference sequence). The CDR3 runs to 17 residues. J gave up 5 bases and V 1 base, and 4 bases lay outside the gene matches. This receptor was obtained from a woman aged 80 or over with acute or convalescent COVID-19. The rearrangement uses TRBV3-1 (or the pseudogene TRBV3-2) and TRBJ2-2; 13 positions match TRBD2. The sequenced material came from peripheral blood. The CDR3 here is CASSQGTSGGGTGELFF. The CDR3 DNA is TGTGCCAGCAGCCAAGGGACTAGCGGGGGAGGTACCGGGGAGCTGTTTTTT.